The T cell receptor beta chain described here comes from a study of T cells after yellow fever vaccination (dated by TCRdb to between 2017 and 2020). For context, the study as a whole: Libraries from fractions with low cell numbers were prepared with the SMART-Seq v4 Ultra Low Input RNA kit. To track T-cell clones before and after primary and booster YFV17D yellow fever vaccination, bulk TCR alpha and beta repertoires were sequenced longitudinally. Two healthy male donors made up the cohort, one aged 18 to 29 years and the other aged 30 to 40 years. Blood was collected at multiple timepoints before and after primary and secondary immunization, and bulk PBMC replicates and cell subsets were isolated. Study-level results and caveats: The study included only two donors, which limits how far the findings can be generalized. Most clones expanded after primary vaccination were re-detected after the booster (approximately 96% of CD4 and approximately 88% of CD8), suggesting broad memory maintenance. The secondary T-cell response was found to be weaker but faster than the primary response, with a peak reached on day 5 rather than on day 15. Computational filtering was required because FACS-sorted repertoires could contain abundant contaminating clonotypes from the bulk population. A small share of clonotypes was detected in both CD4 and CD8 compartments, with the overlap likely arising from convergent recombination.

Sequenced using an Illumina NovaSeq 6000. Synthesis of TCR cDNA relied on 5'RACE template switching, a step that introduced a universal primer site along with unique molecular identifiers. cDNA synthesis was primed from both the TCR alpha and TCR beta constant segments. Library amplification used two PCR steps, and the second PCR step added sample barcodes and sequencing adapters. Sequencing of libraries was performed on Illumina HiSeq 2500 (2x100 bp) or NovaSeq (2x150 bp). For the original study's pipeline: Demultiplexing of reads and collapsing into UMI consensus sequences were performed with MIGEC, and V(D)J alignment was carried out with MiXCR. Vaccine-responding clonotypes were identified with edgeR using replicate PBMC samples, with FDR below 0.01 and a log2 fold change above 5 up to day 15 being required. Each bulk clonotype was labeled CD4 or CD8 based on which sequenced repertoire, CD4 or CD8, contained the clonotype at higher abundance. TCRdb reanalyzed the raw reads on its own, using fastp at Q25 for trimming and MiXCR for clone calling, and kept in-frame beta chains. CDR3 protein duplicates are merged, each entry listing the most common genes and DNA. These V and J calls rely on TCRdb rather than the paper's analysis. The sample table holds about 340,000 distinct CDR3 sequences, of which roughly an eighth were seen once. The ten largest account for 3.2% of the sample.

Including the terminal cysteine and phenylalanine, the CDR3 comprises 14 residues. Only the CDR3 DNA stays, 42 bases, in frame from base 1. CDR1 and CDR2 are read off the germline V gene (reference sequence) as LNHDA and SQIVND. Trimming costs V 5 bases and J 4 bases, and their ends lie 14 bases apart. The treatment or condition label for this specimen denotes: live attenuated yellow fever vaccine strain. PBMCs were isolated from peripheral blood using a standard Ficoll-Paque protocol. Dynabeads CD4 and CD8 positive selection kits were used to isolate CD4 and CD8 T-cell fractions. TriZol was used to extract RNA from bulk PBMCs, CD4 and CD8 fractions, and dextramer-positive and dextramer-negative fractions. As for this clonotype: Its antigen specificity is not known. Base qualities are not recorded, but no much larger clone differs from it by a single base.

Recombination linked TRBV19 to TRBJ1-2; a tentative D call is TRBD1 (6 bases match). The sequence derives from a man younger than 30 who received the YFV17D yellow fever vaccine. Specimen: CD4+ T cells sorted from PBMCs, collected 15 days after the yellow fever booster vaccination. This receptor has the CDR3 CASSPQGSAYGYTF. Here is the DNA: TGTGCCAGTAGTCCCCAGGGGAGCGCCTATGGCTACACCTTC.